Presented here are 32 T cell receptor beta chains from one specimen sequenced in a study of blood T cell repertoires in COVID-19. This table comes from immunoSEQ multiplex PCR, and its TCRdb copy is limited to in-frame clones, with some not included. The sample lists around 250,000 clones; around 87% were seen once. The sequencing sample was made of peripheral blood. The receptors shown here come from a woman aged 70-85 years with active or convalescent COVID-19.

The V gene is TRBV7-9, the J gene TRBJ1-1; TRBD1 is a possible D gene (6 bases). Deletions cut 4 bases from V and 1 base from J, with 16 bases between. The CDR3 spans 16 residues. From germline, CDR1 is SEHNR and CDR2 FQNEAQ (reference sequence). The CDR3 bases are TGTGCCAGCAGCTCCCGAAACGGGGGGCGGAACACTGAAGCTTTCTTT. Its translation is CASSSRNGGRNTEAFF.

This clone has just a few counts. The J gene is TRBJ2-1, the V gene TRBV12-3 or TRBV12-4; possible D gene TRBD1, 6 bases. The CDR3 covers 12 residues. V lost 6 bases and J 9 bases, leaving 12 bases between the germline ends. CDR3 region: CASSSRGGEQFF. Here the CDR3 DNA reads TGTGCCAGCAGCAGCAGGGGCGGTGAGCAGTTCTTC.

The rearrangement uses TRBV3-1 (or the pseudogene TRBV3-2) and TRBJ1-3; TRBD1 is a possible D gene (5 bases). This CDR3 region has 15 residues. V was cut by 4 bases and J by 0 bases, with 10 bases left in between. Germline V lookup: CDR1 LGHDT, CDR2 YNNKEL (reference sequence). CDR3 in DNA: TGTGCCAGCAGCCTGATCGGGGGCTCTGGAAACACCATATATTTT. Protein: CASSLIGGSGNTIYF.

This clone was observed a handful of times. The chain carries TRBV18 and TRBJ1-3, with D hard to call. Trimming shortened V by 6 bases and J by 0 bases, and 15 bases separated the two germline ends. There are 16 residues in the CDR3. The V gene's germline CDR1 is KGHSH and CDR2 LQKENI. Written as DNA, the CDR3 is TGTGCCAGCTCGCCGGGTGCAATCTACTCTGGAAACACCATATATTTT. Translating it yields CASSPGAIYSGNTIYF.

V usage is TRBV6-5 and J usage is TRBJ2-7, with 8 bases aligning to TRBD2. CDR1 and CDR2 (germline): MNHEY, SVGAGI. CDR3 length: 14 residues. Unmatched junction bases numbered 6, after V lost 2 bases and J lost 6 bases. The CDR3 bases are TGTGCCAGCAGTTACCTGCGGGGGGATGGCGAGCAGTACTTC. This encodes CASSYLRGDGEQYF.

This sequence joins TRBV11-2 and TRBJ1-6, with D uncertain. V was clipped by 5 bases and J by 6 bases, with 11 bases between them. The CDR3 is 14 amino acids. Germline CDR1 reads SGHAT; CDR2 reads FQNNGV. CDR3 region: CASSPPGVNSPLHF. The CDR3 DNA is TGTGCCAGCAGCCCCCCGGGAGTTAATTCACCCCTCCACTTT.

V is TRBV9 and J is TRBJ1-2, with 8 positions matching TRBD1. CDR3 length equals 15 residues. The V segment lost 3 bases and the J segment 4 bases; nucleotides outside the gene matches: 8. CDR1 and CDR2 from the germline V gene are SGDLS and YYNGEE. This CDR3 reads CASSANPGGAYGYTF. CDR3 bases: TGTGCCAGCAGCGCGAACCCAGGGGGCGCCTATGGCTACACCTTC.

The chain carries TRBV10-2 and TRBJ2-1; 12 nucleotides align to TRBD2. There are 14 residues in the CDR3. The junction had 8 bases not matched to a gene; V was cut back by 10 bases and J by 7 bases. Germline CDR1 WSHSY, CDR2 SAAADI. The CDR3 DNA sequence: TGCGCCATCTCTAGCGGGGGGGCTGGGAATGAGCAGTTCTTC. Protein sequence: CAISSGGAGNEQFF.

This chain uses TRBV18 with TRBJ1-5; 12 nucleotides agree with TRBD1. In germline, CDR1 is KGHSH, CDR2 LQKENI. The V gene end was trimmed by 2 bases and the J gene end by 6 bases; junction bases not matched to a gene: 2. The CDR3 covers 15 residues. The CDR3 DNA reads as TGTGCCAGCTCACCAGGGACAGGGGGCAGTCAGCCCCAGCATTTT. Its protein product is CASSPGTGGSQPQHF.

The rearrangement joins TRBV7-9 to TRBJ1-2; TRBD1 might be the D (6 bases). Germline values: CDR1 SEHNR, CDR2 FQNEAQ (reference sequence). The CDR3 has 16 residues. V was pared by 4 bases and J by 0 bases, with 15 bases between. Here the CDR3 DNA reads TGTGCCAGCAGCTCCGAAGGACAGTCAGCTAACTATGGCTACACCTTC. Translation: CASSSEGQSANYGYTF.

CDR3 in amino acids: CASSLAGRTNTEAFF. CDR3 DNA sequence: TGTGCCAGCAGTTTGGCGGGGAGGACAAACACTGAAGCTTTCTTT. The chain links TRBV27 to TRBJ1-1; maybe TRBD1 (5 bases). The CDR3 contains 15 residues. Germline loops: CDR1 MNHEY, CDR2 SMNVEV (reference sequence). V was trimmed by 3 bases and J by 2 bases, leaving 13 bases between them.

The chain couples TRBV6-2 or TRBV6-3 to TRBJ1-1; no definite D call. V lost 4 bases and J lost 5, with 17 bases in between. Germline V gene sequence: CDR1 MNHEY, CDR2 SVGEGT. The length of the CDR3 is 15 residues. DNA for the CDR3: TGTGCCAGCAGTTTAGGTTATCGGACTACAACTGAAGCTTTCTTT. Its protein is CASSLGYRTTTEAFF.

The V call is TRBV5-1, the J call TRBJ1-2; D uncertain. The CDR3 extends over 13 amino acids. V was cut by 4 bases and J by 7 bases, with 14 bases left in between. The germline V gene encodes CDR1 SGHRS and CDR2 YFSETQ. CDR3 in DNA: TGCGCCAGCAGCCCGGGAGGTGGACCTGGCTACACCTTC. Translation gives CASSPGGGPGYTF.

The chain uses TRBV5-6 and TRBJ1-2; D not certain. CDR1 and CDR2 (germline): SGHDT, YYEEEE. The CDR3 is 11 residues long. V was clipped by 4 bases and J by 8 bases, with 9 bases between them. The CDR3 DNA reads as TGTGCCAGCAGCCTGCGAGCCGGCTACACCTTC. This codes for CASSLRAGYTF.

The gene calls are TRBV19 and TRBJ1-1; D may be TRBD1 (5 bases). Germline values: CDR1 LNHDA, CDR2 SQIVND (reference sequence). The CDR3 spans 17 residues. The V gene lost 7 bases and the J gene lost 5 bases, with 26 bases spanning the gap. CDR3 amino acids: CASTSPRGFIGFTEAFF. In nucleotides, the CDR3 is TGTGCCAGTACCTCCCCAAGGGGCTTCATTGGGTTTACTGAAGCTTTCTTT. The full variable domain, its missing parts supplied by reference TRBV19 and TRBJ1-1, is DGGITQSPKYLFRKEGQNVTLSCEQNLNHDAMYWYRQDPGQGLRLIYYSQIVNDFQKGDIAEGYSVSREKKESFPLTVTSAQKNPTAFYLCASTSPRGFIGFTEAFFGQGTRLTVV.

The chain joins TRBV10-1 to TRBJ1-1, with TRBD1 as a possible D gene (6 bases). The germline V and J ends were trimmed by 3 bases and 3 bases, with 8 bases remaining between them. The CDR3 has 13 amino acids. Germline CDR1 and CDR2: WNHNN and SYGVQD (reference sequence). The CDR3 DNA follows: TGCGCCAGCAGTGAAGGGGGAGACACTGAAGCTTTCTTT. Amino acids: CASSEGGDTEAFF.

V usage is TRBV29-1 and J usage is TRBJ2-7; 7 nucleotides line up with TRBD1. The CDR3 runs to 14 residues. The germline V gene encodes CDR1 SQVTM and CDR2 ANQGSEA. V trimming: 1 base; J trimming: 2 bases; junction bases outside the gene matches: 5. The CDR3 region has the DNA TGCAGCGTTGAAGCGGGACAGACAACCTACGAGCAGTACTTC. As protein: CSVEAGQTTYEQYF.

The chain's CDR3 is CASNPTGGATEAFF. CDR3 DNA sequence: TGCGCCAGCAACCCGACAGGGGGGGCAACTGAAGCTTTCTTT. The chain couples TRBV5-1 to TRBJ1-1; 9 positions agree with TRBD1. The CDR3 loop spans 14 amino acids. Germline V gene sequence: CDR1 SGHRS, CDR2 YFSETQ. The trim removed 6 bases at V and 5 bases at J, leaving 8 bases unmatched.

The genes are TRBV27 and TRBJ2-1; weak D call: TRBD1 (6 bases). The CDR3 has 15 residues. Trimming pared 7 bases from V and 0 bases from J, leaving 13 bases between. Germline CDR1 is MNHEY and CDR2 is SMNVEV (reference sequence). The CDR3 DNA sequence: TGTGCCAGCATCATTACAGGGAACTCCTACAATGAGCAGTTCTTC. Translating gives CASIITGNSYNEQFF.

The chain has TRBV7-2 and TRBJ1-2; TRBD1 matches 9 bases. Trimming removed 3 bases from V and 6 bases from J; junction bases left unmatched: 17. Germline CDR1 and CDR2: SGHTA and FQGNSA. The CDR3 is 18 residues long. The CDR3 loop is CASSFRGVRGDRADGYTF. CDR3 coding DNA: TGTGCCAGCAGCTTTAGGGGGGTACGCGGGGACAGGGCTGATGGCTACACCTTC.

V and J are TRBV18 and TRBJ1-1; TRBD1 is a possible D gene (5 bases). This CDR3 is built from 15 residues. Germline values: CDR1 KGHSH, CDR2 LQKENI. With 0 bases removed from V and 1 base from J, the gap between germline ends came to 9 bases. CDR3 DNA: TGTGCCAGCTCACCACCCCGGAGGGGGAACACTGAAGCTTTCTTT. It codes for CASSPPRRGNTEAFF.

The chain carries TRBV3-1 (or the pseudogene TRBV3-2) and TRBJ1-2; D perhaps matches TRBD1 (6 bases). Trimming cost V 1 base and J 4 bases, with 13 bases left between them. CDR1 LGHDT and CDR2 YNNKEL come from the germline V gene (reference sequence). This CDR3 contains 15 residues. The CDR3 coding sequence is TGTGCCAGCAGCCAAGCAGCGGGGGCCGCCTATGGCTACACCTTC. This gives the protein CASSQAAGAAYGYTF.

The chain has TRBV27 and TRBJ2-3; D perhaps matches TRBD2 (6 bases). Germline-derived CDR1 and CDR2 are MNHEY and SMNVEV (reference sequence). The V end lost 4 bases, the J end lost 4 bases, and 18 bases lay between the germline ends. This CDR3 contains 16 residues. CDR3 region: CASSSIGVRGPDTQYF. The DNA for the CDR3 is TGTGCCAGCAGTTCAATTGGGGTGCGGGGACCAGATACGCAGTATTTT.

The chain is built from TRBV19 and TRBJ1-6; perhaps TRBD1 as D (6 bases). This CDR3 is 16 amino acids long. V was cut by 3 bases and J by 9 bases, with 18 bases left in between. Per germline, CDR1 LNHDA and CDR2 SQIVND (reference sequence). The CDR3 nucleotides read TGTGCCAGTAGTATTACGCAGGGGAGTACTACTTCACCCCTCCACTTT. Translating gives CASSITQGSTTSPLHF.

This sequence joins TRBV5-4 and TRBJ1-6, with a weak D call TRBD1 (5 bases). This CDR3 has 16 amino acids. The V end was cut by 4 bases, the J end by 0 bases, with 11 bases between. CDR1 and CDR2 from the germline V gene are SGHNT and YYREEE (reference sequence). CDR3 DNA sequence: TGTGCCAGCAGCCCCGGGGGGAGCTCCTATAATTCACCCCTCCACTTT. Encoded protein: CASSPGGSSYNSPLHF.

CDR3 residues: CASSTQMGPNTEAFF. DNA for the CDR3: TGTGCCAGCTCCACCCAGATGGGGCCCAACACTGAAGCTTTCTTT. The chain couples TRBV18 to TRBJ1-1; a possible D gene is TRBD1 (5 bases). Germline CDR1 reads KGHSH; CDR2 reads LQKENI. The V end lost 6 bases, the J end lost 2 bases, and 16 bases lay between the germline ends. This CDR3 is 15 amino acids long.

The rearrangement uses TRBV19 and TRBJ1-2; 7 bases map to TRBD1. This CDR3 region has 13 residues. Trimming at V came to 4 bases and at J to 8 bases, leaving 7 bases not matched to a gene. Germline V lookup: CDR1 LNHDA, CDR2 SQIVND (reference sequence). Written as DNA, the CDR3 is TGTGCCAGTAGTACGGACAGGACGGACGGCTACACCTTC. It yields the protein CASSTDRTDGYTF. Supplemented by reference TRBV19 and TRBJ1-2, the full variable domain reads DGGITQSPKYLFRKEGQNVTLSCEQNLNHDAMYWYRQDPGQGLRLIYYSQIVNDFQKGDIAEGYSVSREKKESFPLTVTSAQKNPTAFYLCASSTDRTDGYTFGSGTRLTVV.

The J gene is TRBJ2-7, the V gene TRBV20-1; D unclear. Germline-derived CDR1 and CDR2 are DFQATT and SNEGSKA (reference sequence). The CDR3 sequence is 10 residues long. Trimming stripped 5 bases from V and 5 bases from J, with 7 bases between. The CDR3 is CSALDHEQYF. CDR3 DNA: TGCAGTGCTTTAGATCACGAGCAGTACTTC.

The rearrangement links TRBV19 to TRBJ1-1; D is undetermined. The germline CDR1 and CDR2 sequences are LNHDA and SQIVND (reference sequence). The CDR3 runs 11 residues. Trimming removed 3 bases from V and 7 bases from J, with 6 bases in between. The CDR3, as DNA: TGTGCCAGTAGTATTAACTTTGAAGCTTTCTTT. This codes for CASSINFEAFF.

The V and J genes are TRBV6-5 and TRBJ2-3; D is undetermined. Germline CDR1 reads MNHEY; CDR2 reads SVGAGI. Trimming left V 6 bases short and J 6 bases short, with 16 bases between. The CDR3 length is 14 residues. In nucleotides, the CDR3 is TGTGCCAGCAGCAATTCCGTGACTCGGGATACGCAGTATTTT. Protein sequence: CASSNSVTRDTQYF.

The chain joins TRBV24-1 to TRBJ1-5, with 12 bases fitting TRBD1. Looked up from germline, CDR1 is KGHDR and CDR2 is SFDVKD. The CDR3 spans 16 residues. V lost 2 bases, J lost 7 bases, and 5 bases stayed unmatched. CDR3 protein: CATSDWGQGAGQPQHF. As DNA, the CDR3 is TGTGCCACCAGTGATTGGGGACAGGGGGCCGGGCAGCCCCAGCATTTT.

V gene TRBV4-3 combines with J gene TRBJ2-1; D is possibly TRBD2 (5 bases). Germline V lookup: CDR1 LGHNA, CDR2 YSLEER. The V gene lost 2 bases and the J gene lost 7 bases, with 12 bases spanning the gap. The CDR3 has 14 amino acids. The CDR3 region is CASSQIGLPNEQFF. CDR3 sequence (DNA): TGCGCCAGCAGCCAAATCGGACTTCCGAATGAGCAGTTCTTC.